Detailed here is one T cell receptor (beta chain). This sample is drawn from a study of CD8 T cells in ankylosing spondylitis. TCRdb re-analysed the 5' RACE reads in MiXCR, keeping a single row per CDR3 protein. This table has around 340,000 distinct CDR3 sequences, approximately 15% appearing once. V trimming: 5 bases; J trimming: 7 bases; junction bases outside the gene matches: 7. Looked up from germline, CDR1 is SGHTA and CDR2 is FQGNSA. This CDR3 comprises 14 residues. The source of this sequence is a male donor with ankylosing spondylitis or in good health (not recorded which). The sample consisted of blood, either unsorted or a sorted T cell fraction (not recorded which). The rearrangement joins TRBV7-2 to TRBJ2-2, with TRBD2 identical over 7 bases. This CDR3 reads CASSKAGVVGELFF. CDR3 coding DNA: TGTGCCAGCAGCAAGGCGGGAGTTGTCGGGGAGCTGTTTTTT.